The 11 T cell receptor beta chains below all came from one sample that was sequenced in a study of cytomegalovirus exposure and HLA in healthy donors. The PCR used 60 Vbeta and 13 Jbeta primers. TCRdb's table, derived via immunoSEQ multiplex PCR, lists solely in-frame clones and lacks some. The sample contains some 150,000 clones, roughly four fifths of which appear only once. The sequenced sample was PBMCs. The receptors shown here come from a woman aged 50 to 65 in good health and CMV-seronegative.

The V and J genes are TRBV9 and TRBJ1-4; D not resolved. The CDR3 covers 14 residues. V shed 3 bases and J shed 8 bases, with 14 bases lying between them. Germline CDR1 and CDR2: SGDLS and YYNGEE. CDR3 coding DNA: TGTGCCAGCAGCGCCTCCGGGGTAGAGGAAAAACTGTTTTTT. Encoded protein: CASSASGVEEKLFF.

The V and J genes are TRBV28 and TRBJ2-7; 7 bases fit TRBD2. Per germline, CDR1 MDHEN and CDR2 SYDVKM. With V trimmed by 5 bases and J by 3 bases, 10 bases remained unmatched. The CDR3 length is 15 residues. The CDR3, as DNA: TGTGCCAGCAGTACCCCGAGCGGGATCCTCTACGAGCAGTACTTC. This codes for CASSTPSGILYEQYF.

Of note for this clone: An end of the junction differs from the germline gene, which may be a read error. The rearrangement joins TRBV28 to TRBJ1-1, with TRBD1 matching over 8 bases. The CDR3 sequence is 16 residues long. Germline V gene data show CDR1 as MDHEN and CDR2 as SYDVKM. The DNA for the CDR3 is TGTGCCAGCAGTGCATCTCGGACAGGGATGAACAATGAAGCTTTCTTT. Its protein is CASSASRTGMNNEAFF.

This clone was seen more than once but under ten times. The chain combines TRBV2 with TRBJ1-1; TRBD1 agrees at 8 bases. CDR3 length: 15 residues. CDR1 and CDR2 from the germline V gene are SNHLY and FYNNEI. Trimming removed 6 bases from V and 1 base from J; junction bases left unmatched: 7. CDR3: CASRVRGTGNTEAFF. DNA of the CDR3: TGTGCCAGCAGGGTACGCGGGACAGGGAACACTGAAGCTTTCTTT.

V usage is TRBV6-5 and J usage is TRBJ1-1; D is ambiguous. The germline V and J ends were trimmed by 6 bases and 1 base, with 9 bases remaining between them. This CDR3 is 13 amino acids long. The germline V gene encodes CDR1 MNHEY and CDR2 SVGAGI. The DNA for the CDR3 is TGTGCCAGCAGGCAGGTTCGGAACACTGAAGCTTTCTTT. It yields the protein CASRQVRNTEAFF.

The rearrangement joins TRBV6-6 to TRBJ1-1; 7 bases align to TRBD1. The CDR3 covers 14 residues. Germline loops: CDR1 MNHNY, CDR2 SVGAGI (reference sequence). J was trimmed by 6 bases and V by 3 bases; bases with no gene match: 7. CDR3 in amino acids: CASSYPLGGAEAFF. For the CDR3, the DNA is TGTGCCAGCAGTTATCCCTTAGGGGGCGCTGAAGCTTTCTTT.

CDR3 nucleotide sequence: TGTGCCAGCAACAGGGAGAACACCGGGGAGCTGTTTTTT. Translating gives CASNRENTGELFF. The chain recombines TRBV2 with TRBJ2-2, with D possibly TRBD1 on 6 matching bases. The ends were cut back, 7 bases at V and 1 base at J, with 7 bases in the middle. CDR1 and CDR2 from the germline V gene are SNHLY and FYNNEI. There are 13 residues in the CDR3.

This clone was seen once. This rearrangement joins TRBV6-5 to TRBJ2-1, with TRBD2 matching over 13 bases. Germline values: CDR1 MNHEY, CDR2 SVGAGI. V trimming: 2 bases; J trimming: 5 bases; junction bases outside the gene matches: 3. CDR3 length: 16 amino acids. The CDR3 is CASSYGTSGIHNEQFF. The CDR3 DNA follows: TGTGCCAGCAGTTACGGGACTAGCGGGATCCACAATGAGCAGTTCTTC.

The V gene is TRBV5-1, the J gene TRBJ2-1; D perhaps matches TRBD2 (5 bases). The germline V and J ends were trimmed by 4 bases and 4 bases, with 9 bases remaining between them. Germline V gives CDR1 SGHRS, CDR2 YFSETQ. This CDR3 is 13 amino acids long. CDR3 in amino acids: CASSLLAYNEQFF. The CDR3 region has the DNA TGCGCCAGCAGCCTCCTAGCTTACAATGAGCAGTTCTTC.

The genes are TRBV25-1 and TRBJ1-1; a possible D gene is TRBD1 (6 bases). The CDR3 extends over 16 amino acids. Germline V gene data show CDR1 as MGHDK and CDR2 as SYGVNS. V was cut by 1 base and J by 6 bases, with 18 bases left in between. As DNA, the CDR3 is TGTGCCAGCAGTGAATGGGGCAGGGGCGGAGTGTCTGAAGCTTTCTTT. As protein: CASSEWGRGGVSEAFF.

J is TRBJ1-5 and V is TRBV19; possible D gene TRBD1, 6 bases. CDR3 size: 15 residues. Germline V gene data show CDR1 as LNHDA and CDR2 as SQIVND (reference sequence). The V gene lost 3 bases and the J gene lost 7 bases, with 16 bases spanning the gap. Here the CDR3 DNA reads TGTGCCAGTAGTATCGCTCAGGGGTTCAGGCAGCCCCAGCATTTT. Translated: CASSIAQGFRQPQHF.